These 4 T cell receptor beta chains were sequenced from one sample in a study of OX40 agonist ivuxolimab in advanced cancers. Produced via immunoSEQ multiplex PCR; TCRdb's table is partial and in-frame only. Altogether about 17,000 clones are present, around 73% being singletons, with the ten largest covering over 25%. The sample was CD4+ or CD8+ T cells sorted from blood, taken in a trial of the OX40 agonist ivuxolimab. The receptors come from an adult with an advanced solid tumor such as melanoma, head and neck, liver or kidney cancer.

The chain links TRBV15 to TRBJ2-7, with D unresolved. Trimming shortened V by 3 bases and J by 3 bases, and 6 bases separated the two germline ends. CDR1 LNHNV and CDR2 YYDKDF come from the germline V gene (reference sequence). The CDR3 extends over 12 amino acids. The CDR3 protein is CATSSEFYEQYF. DNA of the CDR3: TGTGCCACCAGCAGTGAGTTCTACGAGCAGTACTTC.

This sequence joins TRBV4-1 and TRBJ2-1, with D possibly being TRBD2 (7 bases). Per the germline V gene, CDR1 is MGHRA and CDR2 is YSYEKL. The CDR3 is 13 amino acids. The V gene lost 7 bases and the J gene lost 5 bases, with 12 bases spanning the gap. The CDR3 DNA reads as TGCGCCAGCATGGGAGGGGGAAACAATGAGCAGTTCTTC. The encoded protein is CASMGGGNNEQFF.

This clone was seen more than once but under ten times. J is TRBJ2-7 and V is TRBV28; D gene unclear. V shed 6 bases and J shed 3 bases, with 18 bases lying between them. The V gene's germline CDR1 is MDHEN and CDR2 SYDVKM. This CDR3 has 15 residues. Here the CDR3 DNA reads TGTGCCAGCAGCCCCTCGGCGGTAGGTGGCTACGAGCAGTACTTC. This codes for CASSPSAVGGYEQYF.

The chain recombines TRBV5-6 with TRBJ1-5; D is undetermined. There are 16 residues in the CDR3. With 0 bases removed from V and 2 bases from J, the gap between germline ends came to 12 bases. Germline V CDR1 and CDR2: SGHDT, YYEEEE. For the CDR3, the DNA is TGTGCCAGCAGCTTGGGGTCGGGTTTGGGCAATCAGCCCCAGCATTTT. It translates to CASSLGSGLGNQPQHF.